This T cell receptor (beta chain) came from a study of blood T cells in healthy people across ages. In its sample, this clonotype was seen a few times. The length of the CDR3 is 15 residues. V was clipped by 3 bases and J by 3 bases, with 14 bases between them. From germline, CDR1 is KGHSH and CDR2 LQKENI. A sample-barcoded 5' primer and a J-beta primer mix were used in a second PCR of roughly 7 to 11 cycles. Via MiXCR, TCRdb re-called the 5' RACE reads, giving one row per CDR3 protein. The data show about 930,000 distinct CDR3 sequences, with about 28% seen just once and 9.5% to 13% held by the top ten. Every donor gave roughly 9.2 milliliters of peripheral blood. These records were also assigned to another study, of T cells of mothers and their children. That source notes: Related mother-child pairs showed slightly higher but non-significant overlap than unrelated pairs.

The receptor was isolated from a woman aged 40-49 years in good health. The V call is TRBV18, the J call TRBJ1-1; D ambiguous. The sample comprised blood. CDR3 sequence: CASSPFPGTDTEAFF. The CDR3 region has the DNA TGTGCCAGCTCACCTTTTCCGGGCACGGACACTGAAGCTTTCTTT.